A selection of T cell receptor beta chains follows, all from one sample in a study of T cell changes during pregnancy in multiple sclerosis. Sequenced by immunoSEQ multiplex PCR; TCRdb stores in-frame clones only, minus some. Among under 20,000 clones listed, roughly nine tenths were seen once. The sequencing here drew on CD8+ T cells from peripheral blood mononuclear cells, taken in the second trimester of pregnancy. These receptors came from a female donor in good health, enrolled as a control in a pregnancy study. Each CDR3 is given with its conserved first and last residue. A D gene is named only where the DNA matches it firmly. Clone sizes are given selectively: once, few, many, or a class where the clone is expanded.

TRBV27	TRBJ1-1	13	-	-	CASSLLGDTEAFF	TGTGCCAGCAGTTTATTGGGAGACACTGAAGCTTTCTTT
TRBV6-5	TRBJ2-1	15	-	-	CASSPSAETNNEQFF	TGTGCCAGCAGCCCTTCCGCGGAGACTAACAATGAGCAGTTCTTC
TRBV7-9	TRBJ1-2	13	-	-	CASSLDPGPGYTF	TGTGCCAGCAGCTTAGACCCGGGTCCTGGCTACACCTTC
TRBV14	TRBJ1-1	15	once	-	CASSPSGNWATEAFF	TGTGCCAGCAGCCCATCCGGGAATTGGGCCACTGAAGCTTTCTTT
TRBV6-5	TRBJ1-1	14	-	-	CASSYSWAGTEAFF	TGTGCCAGCAGTTACTCGTGGGCCGGAACCGAAGCTTTCTTT
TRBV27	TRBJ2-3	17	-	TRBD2	CASSLLGTSGLGDTQYF	TGTGCCAGCAGTTTATTAGGGACTAGCGGGTTAGGAGATACGCAGTATTTT
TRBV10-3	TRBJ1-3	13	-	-	CAIRVTRRNTIYF	TGTGCCATCAGGGTCACTAGGAGAAACACCATATATTTT
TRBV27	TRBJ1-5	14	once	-	CASSLSAGNQPQHF	TGTGCCAGCAGTTTATCGGCAGGCAATCAGCCCCAGCATTTT
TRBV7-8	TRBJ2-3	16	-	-	CASRISRGLRADTQYF	TGTGCCAGCAGAATATCTCGCGGACTCCGCGCAGATACGCAGTATTTT
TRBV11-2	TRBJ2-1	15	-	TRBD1	CASSLAGGIYNEQFF	TGTGCCAGCAGCTTAGCAGGGGGTATCTACAATGAGCAGTTCTTC
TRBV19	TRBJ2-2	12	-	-	CASDSYTGELFF	TGTGCCAGCGACAGCTACACCGGGGAGCTGTTTTTT
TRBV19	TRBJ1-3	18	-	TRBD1	CASIGTPPDRSSGNTIYF	TGTGCCAGTATAGGGACCCCGCCGGACAGGAGCTCTGGAAACACCATATATTTT
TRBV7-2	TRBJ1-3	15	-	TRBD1	CASSSWDRAGNTIYF	TGTGCCAGCAGCTCGTGGGACAGGGCTGGAAACACCATATATTTT
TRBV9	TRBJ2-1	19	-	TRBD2	CASSVGLAGGSYSYNEQFF	TGTGCCAGCAGCGTCGGGCTAGCGGGAGGGTCCTACTCCTACAATGAGCAGTTCTTC
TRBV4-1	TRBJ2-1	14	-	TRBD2	CASTGTSGGGEQFF	TGCGCCAGCACGGGGACTAGCGGGGGCGGGGAGCAGTTCTTC
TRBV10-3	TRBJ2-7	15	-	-	CAISESAVGSYEQYF	TGTGCCATCAGTGAGTCGGCGGTCGGCTCCTACGAGCAGTACTTC
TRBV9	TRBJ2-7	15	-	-	CASSETGTPTQEQYF	TGTGCCAGCAGCGAAACCGGGACACCAACCCAAGAGCAGTACTTC
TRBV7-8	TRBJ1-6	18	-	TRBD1	CASSTTTGTSSYNSPLHF	TGTGCCAGCAGCACGACGACAGGGACCAGCTCCTATAATTCACCCCTCCACTTT
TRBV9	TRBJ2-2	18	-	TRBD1	CASSVSGATGAITGELFF	TGTGCCAGCAGCGTGTCCGGGGCGACAGGGGCCATCACCGGGGAGCTGTTTTTT
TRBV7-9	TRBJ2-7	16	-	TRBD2	CASSLAWSGKPYEQYF	TGTGCCAGCAGCTTAGCCTGGAGCGGGAAACCCTACGAGCAGTACTTC
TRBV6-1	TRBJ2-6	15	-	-	CASSTGNSGANVLTF	TGTGCCAGCAGTACAGGAAACTCTGGGGCCAACGTCCTGACTTTC
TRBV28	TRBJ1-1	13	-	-	CASRDGQVTEAFF	TGTGCCAGCAGGGACGGACAAGTCACTGAAGCTTTCTTT
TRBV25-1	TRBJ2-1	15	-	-	CASSEYLGLANEQFF	TGTGCCAGCAGTGAATACCTTGGCCTGGCCAATGAGCAGTTCTTC
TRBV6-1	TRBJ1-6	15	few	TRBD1	CASDTTGSDNSPLHF	TGTGCCAGCGACACGACAGGGTCTGATAATTCACCCCTCCACTTT
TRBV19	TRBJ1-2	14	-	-	CASNPGGTVYGYTF	TGTGCCAGTAACCCCGGGGGGACCGTATATGGCTACACCTTC
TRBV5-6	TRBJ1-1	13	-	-	CASSEGVNTEAFF	TGTGCCAGCAGCGAAGGGGTAAACACTGAAGCTTTCTTT
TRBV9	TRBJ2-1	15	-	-	CASSVVAGYVREQFF	TGTGCCAGCAGCGTAGTCGCCGGATACGTGCGGGAGCAGTTCTTC
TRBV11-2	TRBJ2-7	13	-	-	CASSFQGSYEQYF	TGTGCCAGCAGCTTTCAGGGATCCTACGAGCAGTACTTC
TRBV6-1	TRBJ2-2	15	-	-	CASSDHMEGAGELFF	TGTGCCAGCAGTGACCACATGGAGGGCGCCGGGGAGCTGTTTTTT
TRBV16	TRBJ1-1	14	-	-	CASSITEMNTEAFF	TGTGCCAGCAGCATAACCGAGATGAACACTGAAGCTTTCTTT
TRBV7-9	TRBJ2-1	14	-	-	CASRSGKVVNEQFF	TGTGCCAGCAGGTCCGGGAAAGTCGTCAATGAGCAGTTCTTC
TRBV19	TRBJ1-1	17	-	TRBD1	CASRAGTGLPLNTEAFF	TGTGCCAGTAGGGCCGGGACAGGGCTTCCCTTAAACACTGAAGCTTTCTTT
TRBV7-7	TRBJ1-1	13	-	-	CASSLAQGSEAFF	TGTGCTAGCAGCTTAGCGCAGGGGAGTGAAGCTTTCTTT
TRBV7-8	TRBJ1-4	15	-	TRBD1	CASSFYRGHNEKLFF	TGTGCCAGCAGCTTCTACAGGGGGCATAATGAAAAACTGTTTTTT
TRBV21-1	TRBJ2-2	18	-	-	CASSNWGLGQGNTGELFF	TGTGCCAGCAGCAATTGGGGTCTGGGACAGGGCAACACCGGGGAGCTGTTTTTT
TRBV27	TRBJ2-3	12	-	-	CASSFTGSTQYF	TGTGCCAGCAGTTTCACAGGGAGTACGCAGTATTTT
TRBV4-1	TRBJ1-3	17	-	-	CASSQGGQAGRGNTIYF	TGCGCCAGCAGCCAAGGAGGGCAGGCCGGCCGAGGAAACACCATATATTTT
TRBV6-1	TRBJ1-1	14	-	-	CASSEDGTNTEAFF	TGTGCCAGCAGTGAAGACGGGACTAACACTGAAGCTTTCTTT
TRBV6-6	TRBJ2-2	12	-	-	CASSLDTGELFF	TGTGCCAGCAGTTTAGACACCGGGGAGCTGTTTTTT
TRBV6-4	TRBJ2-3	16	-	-	CASSPEGGGHTDTQYF	TGTGCCAGCAGTCCTGAAGGCGGGGGCCACACAGATACGCAGTATTTT
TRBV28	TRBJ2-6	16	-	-	CASSFFEGTGANVLTF	TGTGCCAGCAGCTTTTTCGAGGGAACTGGGGCCAACGTCCTGACTTTC
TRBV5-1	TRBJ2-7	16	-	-	CASSLYATVSSYEQYF	TGCGCCAGCAGCTTGTATGCGACAGTGAGCTCCTACGAGCAGTACTTC
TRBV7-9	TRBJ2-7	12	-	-	CASSLAQTEQYF	TGTGCCAGCAGCTTAGCACAGACCGAGCAGTACTTC
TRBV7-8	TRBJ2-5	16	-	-	CASSHKTDTFFETQYF	TGTGCCAGCAGCCATAAGACGGACACCTTCTTTGAGACCCAGTACTTC
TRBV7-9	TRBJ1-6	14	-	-	CASSSTTKDSPLHF	TGTGCCAGCAGCTCCACGACAAAAGATTCACCCCTCCACTTT
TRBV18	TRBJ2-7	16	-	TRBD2	CASSPPFGTSPYEQYF	TGTGCCAGCTCACCACCGTTCGGGACTAGCCCCTACGAGCAGTACTTC